This TCR beta chain originates from a study of T cell responses to AZD1222 COVID-19 vaccine. A note on this clone: Its specificity is not known.

Notes on the study in general: Unmutated variant regions are reportedly the target of nearly half of TCRs that are spike-specific. At study baseline, merely more than 5 AZD1222 recipients were seropositive. The sample set comprised mostly white British donors with more females, and clonal diversity was possibly underestimated.

The J segment lost 5 bases and the V segment lost 5 bases, leaving 11 bases of the junction unmatched. The V gene's germline CDR1 is KGHSH and CDR2 LQKENI. This CDR3 region has 16 residues. Method: immunoSEQ multiplex PCR; TCRdb's copy keeps in-frame clones and lacks some. The sample includes roughly 92,000 clones, roughly nine tenths of them seen just once. The sequence was collected from an adult who received the AZD1222 COVID-19 vaccine. The material sequenced was peripheral blood, taken 28 days after the second AZD1222 dose. The chain recombines TRBV18 with TRBJ1-4, with TRBD1 identical over 7 bases. Here the CDR3 reads CASSSSTGTANEKLFF. For the CDR3, the DNA is TGTGCCAGCTCATCCTCTACCGGGACAGCGAATGAAAAACTGTTTTTT.